This entry features one T cell receptor (beta chain) sequence. Antigen unknown. This entry belongs to a study of human T cells and chemical hapten exposure. Overall study: A patient group, mainly female, showed alopecia areata, totalis or universalis. Study results and limitations: Unchanged with DPC sensitization were TCRs above 1 in 1000 frequency. Versus controls, significantly more large CDR3 similarity clusters arose from expanded TCRs.

The CDR3 loop spans 11 amino acids. Germline V CDR1 and CDR2: DFQATT, SNEGSKA (reference sequence). Trimming cost V 3 bases and J 5 bases, with 6 bases left between them. TCRdb called the RACE reads again in MiXCR, with one record for every CDR3 protein. The sample records 75,000 to 100,000 distinct CDR3 sequences, 10% being singletons. As to time point: patch test 1, 2 weeks after DPC sensitization. The treatment was: therapeutic diphenylcyclopropenone sensitization with weekly scalp DPC. Blood draws came first, before each patch test. This receptor was identified in a man aged 40-49 years with alopecia areata. Some clones in this sample may be carry-over from other donors' samples. This specimen was whole blood, taken in connection with sensitization to the hapten diphenylcyclopropenone (DPC). This chain uses TRBV20-1 with TRBJ2-3; no clear D gene. The CDR3 coding sequence is TGCAGTGCTAGGTGGGGAGATACGCAGTATTTT. It is translated as CSARWGDTQYF.